This T cell receptor beta chain was found in a study of cytomegalovirus exposure and HLA in healthy donors. Findings and limits, study-wide: Confirmation was obtained in vitro that a few CMV-associated chains are specific for CMV antigens. The authors considered a cluster of highly shared sequence variants likely to be a sequencing artifact. Researchers counted some 150 TCR beta chains as cytomegalovirus-associated. Researchers reportedly found TCR beta sequences accurately predicted most subjects' HLA-A and HLA-B alleles.

A multiplex PCR was run with 60 Vbeta primers and 13 Jbeta primers. Assay used: immunoSEQ multiplex PCR; TCRdb lists only in-frame clones, some missing. The sample holds 95,000 to 100,000 clones, 65% to 85% seen once. About this clone: Its antigen remains unknown.

Sequencing input: PBMCs. This clonotype originated in a woman aged 55 to 70 in good health and CMV-seropositive.

This CDR3 is CASSVGGRTNTEAFF. For the CDR3, the DNA is TGTGCCAGTAGCGTGGGGGGACGGACGAACACTGAAGCTTTCTTT. The chain couples TRBV19 to TRBJ1-1; the D gene is possibly TRBD1 (5 bases). Germline-derived CDR1 and CDR2 are LNHDA and SQIVND (reference sequence). Trimming shortened V by 6 bases and J by 1 base, and 15 bases separated the two germline ends. There are 15 residues in the CDR3.